One and the same sample provided the 29 T cell receptor beta chains below, sequenced in a study of blood T cell repertoires in COVID-19. Only in-frame clones appear in the TCRdb table, and some are missing; sequencing was by immunoSEQ multiplex PCR. The sample gives about 220,000 clones, less than 90% of which show up once; just under 20% is in the top ten. The sequenced sample was peripheral blood. These receptors all stem from a man younger than 45 with active or convalescent COVID-19.

The gene calls are TRBV6-5 and TRBJ2-1; a weak D match, TRBD1 (5 bases). The CDR3 spans 15 residues. Germline V gene data show CDR1 as MNHEY and CDR2 as SVGAGI. V lost 2 bases and J 3 bases, leaving 11 bases between the germline ends. CDR3 sequence (DNA): TGTGCCAGCAGTTACCGCCGACAGAGCTACAATGAGCAGTTCTTC. It translates to CASSYRRQSYNEQFF.

The V call is TRBV7-9, the J call TRBJ1-1, with a weak D call TRBD1 (6 bases). Looked up from germline, CDR1 is SEHNR and CDR2 is FQNEAQ (reference sequence). The CDR3 loop spans 13 amino acids. The V and J ends lost 6 bases and 2 bases respectively, with 10 bases between them. The CDR3 bases are TGTGCCAGCAGAATACAGGGTAACACTGAAGCTTTCTTT. It specifies CASRIQGNTEAFF.

As for this clone: Compared with germline, one end of the junction differs, possibly owing to a read error. The rearrangement joins TRBV7-7 to TRBJ2-7; D is possibly TRBD1 (5 bases). The CDR3 is 15 amino acids. CDR1 and CDR2 (germline): SSHAT, FNYEAQ (reference sequence). The CDR3: CASSLFLGASYEQYF. The CDR3, as DNA: TGTGCTAGCAGCTTATTCCTAGGGGCGAGCTACGAGCAGTACTTC.

V and J are TRBV6-5 and TRBJ1-6; TRBD1 might be the D (5 bases). Germline V CDR1 and CDR2: MNHEY, SVGAGI. Deletions cut 4 bases from V and 13 bases from J, with 14 bases between. The CDR3 runs 13 residues. The CDR3 nucleotides read TGTGCCAGCAGTTCGACAGTTCTCCAGCCCCTCCACTTT. Amino acid sequence: CASSSTVLQPLHF.

DNA of the CDR3: TGCGCCAGCAGCCCCCGGCCGAGGTCTGGGGCCAACGTCCTGACTTTC. Translating it yields CASSPRPRSGANVLTF. V is TRBV4-1 and J is TRBJ2-6; the D is unclear. Between the trimmed V and J ends, which lost 4 bases and 1 base, there was a span of 11 bases. The CDR3 contains 16 residues. Germline V gene lookup returns CDR1 MGHRA and CDR2 YSYEKL.

This chain connects TRBV11-2 to TRBJ1-1; D may be TRBD1 (5 bases). V lost 5 bases and J lost 1, with 11 bases in between. This CDR3 has 14 residues. CDR1 is SGHAT and CDR2 is FQNNGV in the germline V gene. The CDR3 sequence: CASSRWGGNTEAFF. CDR3 DNA: TGTGCCAGCAGCCGGTGGGGGGGGAACACTGAAGCTTTCTTT.

The chain uses TRBV18 and TRBJ1-1; D unresolved. CDR1 and CDR2 (germline): KGHSH, LQKENI. This CDR3 has 13 amino acids. Between the trimmed V and J ends, which lost 5 bases and 1 base, there was a span of 8 bases. The chain's CDR3 is CASSLSENTEAFF. CDR3 nucleotides: TGTGCCAGCTCATTATCAGAGAACACTGAAGCTTTCTTT.

This clone was seen only once. The rearrangement joins TRBV11-2 to TRBJ1-1; D is perhaps TRBD1 (6 bases). CDR3 length: 13 residues. The germline V and J ends were trimmed by 3 bases and 9 bases, with 14 bases remaining between them. Germline values: CDR1 SGHAT, CDR2 FQNNGV. CDR3 region: CASSFRTEHKAFF. In nucleotides, the CDR3 is TGTGCCAGCAGCTTTCGGACAGAGCATAAAGCTTTCTTT.

Of note for this clone: This likely comes from a read error, as the CDR3 has no conserved phenylalanine or tryptophan at its end. No DNA is shown, since the ends of the CDR3 on it are uncertain; the CDR3 is the one TCRdb lists. This chain connects TRBV5-4 to TRBJ2-7; TRBD1 is the table's D call, not checked against the DNA. CDR1 and CDR2 (germline): SGHNT, YYREEE (reference sequence). Counting both end residues, the CDR3 totals 13 amino acids. CDR3 sequence reads: CASSWGTGEAAQL.

This clone was seen only a few times. The gene calls are TRBV6-5 and TRBJ1-2; 7 bases match TRBD1. The CDR3 runs to 16 residues. V lost 0 bases and J lost 1; bases outside the gene matches: 5. Germline V gene data show CDR1 as MNHEY and CDR2 as SVGAGI. The CDR3 loop reads CASSYSKGGVNYGYTF. CDR3 bases: TGTGCCAGCAGTTACTCGAAAGGGGGCGTTAACTATGGCTACACCTTC.

The V gene is TRBV4-1, the J gene TRBJ2-4; D remains ambiguous. Trimming took 1 base from V and 5 from J, leaving 6 bases between them. The CDR3 consists of 13 residues. Per germline, CDR1 MGHRA and CDR2 YSYEKL. The CDR3 region is CASSQGAENIQYF. The CDR3 DNA reads TGCGCCAGCAGCCAAGGGGCCGAAAACATTCAGTACTTC.

The genes are TRBV3-1 (or the pseudogene TRBV3-2) and TRBJ1-6, with a possible D match to TRBD1 (5 bases). There are 18 residues in the CDR3. V was trimmed by 3 bases and J by 0 bases, leaving 15 bases between them. Germline V lookup: CDR1 LGHDT, CDR2 YNNKEL (reference sequence). CDR3 amino acids: CASSHGAGVSSYNSPLHF. DNA for the CDR3: TGTGCCAGCAGCCATGGGGCGGGGGTGAGCTCCTATAATTCACCCCTCCACTTT.

The J gene is TRBJ1-4, the V gene TRBV6-5; tentatively, D is TRBD1 (6 bases). The V end lost 2 bases, the J end lost 2 bases, and 9 bases lay between the germline ends. The CDR3 has 15 amino acids. Germline loops: CDR1 MNHEY, CDR2 SVGAGI. CDR3 sequence reads: CASSYRGTTNEKLFF. As DNA, the CDR3 is TGTGCCAGCAGTTACAGGGGGACGACTAATGAAAAACTGTTTTTT.

For this clone: At one end, the junction sequence differs from germline, possibly due to a read error. V gene TRBV9 combines with J gene TRBJ2-5; D is uncertain. CDR3 length: 15 residues. The germline CDR1 and CDR2 sequences are SGDLS and YYNGEE. CDR3 sequence (DNA): TGTGCCAGCAGCGTAGAGCTCAGCGTCCAAAAGACCCAGTACTTC. It translates to CASSVELSVQKTQYF.

This rearrangement joins TRBV27 to TRBJ2-1, with TRBD1 identical over 8 bases. This CDR3 comprises 13 residues. V shed 8 bases and J 6 bases; nucleotides not matched to a gene: 6. Germline V gene lookup returns CDR1 MNHEY and CDR2 SMNVEV (reference sequence). CDR3 DNA sequence: TGTGCCAGCCAGGGGGCAGTTAGCAATGAGCAGTTCTTC. Residues: CASQGAVSNEQFF.

V usage is TRBV6-9 and J usage is TRBJ2-7, with no clear D. This CDR3 region has 12 residues. Trimming cost V 8 bases and J 3 bases, with 11 bases left between them. The germline CDR1 and CDR2 sequences are MNHGY and SVAAGI. The CDR3 sequence is CASGERIYEQYF. The DNA of the CDR3 is TGTGCCAGCGGTGAGAGAATCTACGAGCAGTACTTC.

This sequence joins TRBV28 and TRBJ1-2; D is possibly TRBD1 (5 bases). The CDR3 extends over 14 amino acids. Germline V gene lookup returns CDR1 MDHEN and CDR2 SYDVKM. V was shortened by 7 bases and J by 8 bases, with 20 bases between the two germline ends. The CDR3 region is CASNAGGALGGYTF. The DNA for the CDR3 is TGTGCCAGCAATGCTGGAGGGGCGCTTGGGGGCTACACCTTC.

This chain links TRBV7-9 with TRBJ2-2; 12 bases map to TRBD2. V trimming: 7 bases; J trimming: 3 bases; junction bases outside the gene matches: 6. The CDR3 totals 16 residues. CDR1 and CDR2 (germline): SEHNR, FQNEAQ (reference sequence). The DNA of the CDR3 is TGTGCCAGCACCCGACTAGCGGGAGTATACACCGGGGAGCTGTTTTTT. Its protein product is CASTRLAGVYTGELFF.

The genes are TRBV6-2 or TRBV6-3 and TRBJ2-7; D might be TRBD1 (5 bases). CDR3 length: 12 amino acids. The germline V gene encodes CDR1 MNHEY and CDR2 SVGEGT. Deletions cut 6 bases from V and 6 bases from J, with 12 bases between. CDR3: CASSHDSSEQYF. The CDR3 DNA reads TGTGCCAGCAGCCACGACAGTTCCGAGCAGTACTTC.

In the case of this clone: At one end the junction does not follow the germline gene, possibly because of a read error. The V gene is TRBV3-1 (or the pseudogene TRBV3-2), the J gene TRBJ2-7; maybe TRBD1 (5 bases). CDR1 is LGHDT, CDR2 YNNKEL, per germline (reference sequence). The length of the CDR3 is 14 residues. The DNA for the CDR3 is TGTGTCAGCACCTCTTTGGGGCAACCCTACGAGCAGTACTTC. Encoded protein: CVSTSLGQPYEQYF.

The CDR3 region has the DNA TGTGCCAGCAGCCAAGTTAATGGACAGGAGTACGAGCAGTACTTC. Protein product: CASSQVNGQEYEQYF. V usage is TRBV4-2 and J usage is TRBJ2-7, with TRBD1 matching over 7 bases. The junction had 7 bases not matched to a gene; V was cut back by 1 base and J by 4 bases. CDR1 is LGHNA and CDR2 is YNFKEQ in the germline V gene. CDR3 length: 15 residues.

The chain recombines TRBV6-6 with TRBJ1-4; maybe TRBD1 (6 bases). In germline, CDR1 is MNHNY, CDR2 SVGAGI (reference sequence). Deletions cut 7 bases from V and 7 bases from J, with 19 bases between. This CDR3 spans 15 amino acids. The CDR3 DNA is TGTGCCAGCATGTGGACAGAGACAAAGGGTGAAAAACTGTTTTTT. Its translation is CASMWTETKGEKLFF.

The V and J genes are TRBV18 and TRBJ1-5; 7 bases line up with TRBD1. J lost 2 bases, V lost 5 bases, and 3 bases had no gene match. The CDR3 is 14 amino acids. Germline V gives CDR1 KGHSH, CDR2 LQKENI. The CDR3 nucleotides read TGTGCCAGCTCATCCGGACAGGGCAATCAGCCCCAGCATTTT. It encodes CASSSGQGNQPQHF.

The chain uses TRBV5-6 and TRBJ1-6, with a weak D call TRBD1 (5 bases). Per the germline V gene, CDR1 is SGHDT and CDR2 is YYEEEE. This CDR3 spans 15 amino acids. V was pared by 1 base and J by 9 bases, with 14 bases between. CDR3 sequence (DNA): TGTGCCAGCAGCTTGTATCAGGGCTCGAGTTCACCCCTCCACTTT. Protein: CASSLYQGSSSPLHF.

J is TRBJ2-3 and V is TRBV11-1; 8 bases match TRBD1. Per germline, CDR1 SGHAT and CDR2 FQDESV (reference sequence). The CDR3 covers 15 residues. Trimming took 6 bases from V and 1 from J; bases not matched to a gene: 6. CDR3 nucleotides: TGTGCCAGCAGGACAACAGGGGGTGGCACAGATACGCAGTATTTT. This sequence encodes CASRTTGGGTDTQYF.

The genes are TRBV7-2 and TRBJ1-3, with D uncertain. The CDR3 has 15 amino acids. The V end was cut by 6 bases, the J end by 0 bases, with 12 bases between. Germline V gene sequence: CDR1 SGHTA, CDR2 FQGNSA. The CDR3 sequence is CASRIVGSSGNTIYF. The CDR3 coding sequence is TGTGCCAGCAGAATAGTGGGGAGCTCTGGAAACACCATATATTTT. Full variable domain (missing parts from reference TRBV7-2 and TRBJ1-3): GAGVSQSPSNKVTEKGKDVELRCDPISGHTALYWYRQSLGQGLEFLIYFQGNSAPDKSGLPSDRFSAERTGGSVSTLTIQRTQQEDSAVYLCASRIVGSSGNTIYFGEGSWLTVV.

The V call is TRBV18, the J call TRBJ1-2; TRBD1 matches 10 bases. V was clipped by 6 bases and J by 3 bases; unmatched bases: 7. There are 15 residues in the CDR3. From germline, CDR1 is KGHSH and CDR2 LQKENI. The CDR3 nucleotides are TGTGCCAGCTCGTCGGGACAGGGGTTCCACTATGGCTACACCTTC. Its protein product is CASSSGQGFHYGYTF.

A word on this clone: Other DNA variants within this sample encode the same CDR3. This chain uses TRBV2 with TRBJ2-7, with D possibly matching TRBD1 (6 bases). The V gene lost 4 bases and the J gene lost 2 bases, with 18 bases spanning the gap. The germline V gene encodes CDR1 SNHLY and CDR2 FYNNEI. CDR3 length: 16 amino acids. The CDR3 nucleotides read TGTGCCAGCAGTGGTGGGGTGGGGGCTAATCCCTACGAGCAGTACTTC. Translated, it gives CASSGGVGANPYEQYF.

V and J are TRBV7-9 and TRBJ2-7; 11 nucleotides agree with TRBD2. Per the germline V gene, CDR1 is SEHNR and CDR2 is FQNEAQ (reference sequence). The CDR3 totals 14 residues. The J segment lost 4 bases and the V segment lost 6 bases, leaving 5 bases of the junction unmatched. The CDR3 sequence is CASRATSGSYEQYF. CDR3 bases: TGTGCCAGCAGGGCTACTAGCGGGAGTTACGAGCAGTACTTC.